This T cell receptor beta chain stems from a study of cytomegalovirus exposure and HLA in healthy donors. At the level of the study: Out of around 360 genotyped donors, about 76% belonged to the Caucasian-associated ancestry cluster.

Concerning this clone itself: Its antigen remains unidentified.

Study conclusions and caveats: Sequencing likely caused a cluster of highly shared sequence variants. When analyzed later, a missense DCLRE1C variant was found to be linked to TCR beta V- and J-gene trimming. The authors enumerated 180 or so TCR beta chains as linked to cytomegalovirus.

The PCR contained 60 Vbeta and 13 Jbeta primers. The method was immunoSEQ multiplex PCR; TCRdb's version includes in-frame clones alone and lacks a portion of them. The data contain fewer than 150,000 clones, roughly 80% of them singletons. CDR3 length: 13 residues. V lost 4 bases and J lost 2, with 11 bases in between. In germline, CDR1 is GTSNPN, CDR2 SVGIG (reference sequence). The V and J genes are TRBV30 and TRBJ1-1; TRBD1 is a possible D gene (6 bases). Sequenced: PBMCs. The clonotype was recovered from a man aged 40-49 years in good health and CMV-seropositive. CDR3: CAWMGGHNTEAFF. The CDR3 DNA is TGTGCCTGGATGGGGGGGCATAACACTGAAGCTTTCTTT.